This entry lists 20 T cell receptor beta chains sequenced from one sample in a study of T cells in Graves' hyperthyroidism and ophthalmopathy. RNA transcripts were the template for amplifying TCR beta CDR3 regions. First-round RT-PCR of the TCR CDR3 relied on the HTBI primer set. From the multiplex PCR reads, TCRdb called clonotypes with MiXCR, one entry per CDR3 protein. The sample has fewer than 900,000 distinct CDR3 sequences, roughly 20% seen once; the top ten hold 15% to 20%. The material sequenced was blood. These receptors all come from a woman in her forties or fifties with Graves' hyperthyroidism that later progressed to Graves' ophthalmopathy.

In this sample, this clonotype turned up many times. The rearrangement links TRBV5-8 to TRBJ2-1, with 9 positions matching TRBD2. Trimming at V came to 1 base and at J to 6 bases, leaving 5 bases not matched to a gene. This CDR3 has 15 amino acids. Germline-derived CDR1 and CDR2 are SGHTS and YDEGEE. CDR3: CASSLRRGGRNEQFF. In nucleotides, the CDR3 is TGTGCCAGCAGCTTGCGGCGGGGGGGCCGCAATGAGCAGTTCTTC.

This chain connects TRBV2 to TRBJ1-2, with D perhaps TRBD1 (5 bases). The CDR3 is made up of 13 amino acids. Germline V gene sequence: CDR1 SNHLY, CDR2 FYNNEI. V was shortened by 3 bases and J by 6 bases, with 11 bases between the two germline ends. The CDR3 sequence: CASSDRAGHGYTF. CDR3 sequence (DNA): TGTGCCAGCAGTGATAGGGCAGGGCATGGCTACACCTTC.

The genes are TRBV5-1 and TRBJ1-4; D is unresolved. The CDR3 covers 16 residues. In germline, CDR1 is SGHRS, CDR2 YFSETQ. The V end was cut by 0 bases, the J end by 5 bases, with 14 bases between. The CDR3 region is CASSLGYGRKNEKLFF. The CDR3 bases are TGCGCCAGCAGCTTGGGTTACGGCAGAAAGAATGAAAAACTGTTTTTT.

The chain joins TRBV7-2 to TRBJ2-2; TRBD2 might be the D (6 bases). CDR3 length equals 17 residues. The germline V gene has CDR1 SGHTA and CDR2 FQGNSA. Trimming cost V 4 bases and J 4 bases, with 19 bases left between them. CDR3 amino acids: CASSSEAGRPLTGELFF. CDR3 DNA: TGTGCCAGCAGCTCCGAGGCGGGACGGCCTCTCACCGGGGAGCTGTTTTTT.

The chain links TRBV6-5 to TRBJ1-2; maybe TRBD1 (6 bases). Germline V gene data show CDR1 as MNHEY and CDR2 as SVGAGI. The CDR3 is 13 amino acids. The V gene lost 2 bases and the J gene lost 8 bases, with 12 bases spanning the gap. This CDR3 reads CASSYVGRGGYTF. CDR3 sequence (DNA): TGTGCCAGCAGTTACGTTGGCAGGGGAGGCTACACCTTC.

The gene calls are TRBV14 and TRBJ1-2; 9 nucleotides agree with TRBD1. Germline CDR1 is SGHDN and CDR2 is FVKESK. With 5 bases clipped from V and 4 bases from J, the junction kept 8 bases outside the gene matches. The CDR3 is made up of 15 amino acids. The CDR3 DNA reads as TGTGCCAGCAGCACTGACATGACAGGGGGCTATGGCTACACCTTC. Its protein is CASSTDMTGGYGYTF. The variable domain in full, with the rest retrieved from reference TRBV14 and TRBJ1-2, is EAGVTQFPSHSVIEKGQTVTLRCDPISGHDNLYWYRRVMGKEIKFLLHFVKESKQDESGMPNNRFLAERTGGTYSTLKVQPAELEDSGVYFCASSTDMTGGYGYTFGSGTRLTVV.

The chain uses TRBV15 and TRBJ1-5; D is ambiguous. This CDR3 contains 14 residues. The germline CDR1 and CDR2 sequences are LNHNV and YYDKDF (reference sequence). Trimming took off 3 bases at V and 3 bases at J, with 9 bases between the two ends. Written as DNA, the CDR3 is TGTGCCACCAGCAGTGGAGGGCCCAATCAGCCCCAGCATTTT. Translation gives CATSSGGPNQPQHF.

This clonotype has at least ten counts. The chain joins TRBV20-1 to TRBJ1-1, with D tentatively TRBD1 (6 bases). This CDR3 region has 15 residues. The germline V and J ends were trimmed by 4 bases and 3 bases, with 18 bases remaining between them. Germline CDR1 is DFQATT and CDR2 is SNEGSKA (reference sequence). DNA of the CDR3: TGCAGTGCTAAGGACGTACAGGGAGGAGACACTGAAGCTTTCTTT. Its protein is CSAKDVQGGDTEAFF.

The chain carries TRBV11-2 and TRBJ2-7, with D perhaps being TRBD1 or TRBD2 (5 bases each). CDR1 and CDR2 from the germline V gene are SGHAT and FQNNGV. This CDR3 is 16 amino acids long. V dropped 0 bases and J dropped 4 bases, with 16 bases sitting between them. CDR3 loop: CASSLEPGRWGYEQYF. In DNA form, the CDR3 reads TGTGCCAGCAGCTTAGAACCAGGCCGCTGGGGGTACGAGCAGTACTTC.

The CDR3 region is CASSYWQESSGELFF. In nucleotides, the CDR3 is TGTGCCAGCAGTTACTGGCAGGAGAGTTCCGGGGAGCTGTTTTTT. The chain links TRBV6-2 or TRBV6-3 to TRBJ2-2; D not resolved. The CDR3 runs 15 residues. CDR1 and CDR2 from the germline V gene are MNHEY and SVGEGT. Trimming removed 1 base at V and 6 bases at J, with 12 bases between.

This clonotype was seen once. A read error may produce the germline difference seen at one junction end. This chain's CDR3 is CAGRKDRSNQPQHF. In nucleotides, the CDR3 is TGTGCCGGCAGGAAGGACAGATCCAATCAGCCCCAGCATTTT. The chain combines TRBV6-2 or TRBV6-3 with TRBJ1-5; the D gene is possibly TRBD1 (6 bases). The germline gives CDR1 MNHEY, CDR2 SVGEGT. CDR3 size: 14 residues.

This chain uses TRBV30 with TRBJ2-7, with unresolved D. The CDR3 runs to 12 residues. With 4 bases removed from V and 0 bases from J, the gap between germline ends came to 7 bases. Germline V gene sequence: CDR1 GTSNPN, CDR2 SVGIG (reference sequence). DNA of the CDR3: TGTGCCTGGACGGAGAGCTCCTACGAGCAGTACTTC. Amino acids: CAWTESSYEQYF. Complete variable domain (other parts from reference TRBV30 and TRBJ2-7): SQTIHQWPATLVQPVGSPLSLECTVEGTSNPNLYWYRQAAGRGLQLLFYSVGIGQISSEVPQNLSASRPQDRQFILSSKKLLLSDSGFYLCAWTESSYEQYFGPGTRLTVT.

V and J are TRBV3-1 and TRBJ1-6; perhaps TRBD1 as D (5 bases). Germline CDR1 LGHDT, CDR2 YNNKEL (reference sequence). The CDR3 runs 15 residues. Trimming removed 0 bases at V and 4 bases at J, with 7 bases between. CDR3 DNA: TGTGCCAGCAGCCAAGATCGGACATATAATTCACCCCTCCACTTT. The encoded protein is CASSQDRTYNSPLHF.

This clonotype has a count of ten or more. In nucleotides, the CDR3 is TGTGCCAGCACCCAAATAGGGTTTGGAAAGAACACTGAAGCTTTCTTT. The encoded protein is CASTQIGFGKNTEAFF. This chain joins TRBV28 and TRBJ1-1; D is unresolved. V was cut by 7 bases and J by 1 base, with 19 bases left in between. This CDR3 region has 16 residues. Germline V lookup: CDR1 MDHEN, CDR2 SYDVKM.

The chain uses TRBV6-1 and TRBJ2-1; 10 bases fit TRBD1. After removal of 7 bases from V and 4 bases from J, the junction contained 7 bases not matched to a gene. Germline CDR1 reads MNHNS; CDR2 reads SASEGT. The CDR3 runs 15 residues. Here the CDR3 reads CASIPGQGYYNEQFF. In DNA, the CDR3 is TGTGCCAGCATCCCGGGACAGGGGTATTACAATGAGCAGTTCTTC.

The rearrangement uses TRBV14 and TRBJ1-2; D call uncertain. V shed 2 bases and J shed 6 bases, with 19 bases lying between them. Germline V gene data show CDR1 as SGHDN and CDR2 as FVKESK. The CDR3 spans 16 residues. The CDR3 DNA is TGTGCCAGCAGCCAATCTTCTAGCTGGGTAGGCGATGGCTACACCTTC. It yields the protein CASSQSSSWVGDGYTF.

The gene calls are TRBV6-1 and TRBJ1-3, with a tentative D call TRBD1 (6 bases). Germline-derived CDR1 and CDR2 are MNHNS and SASEGT. Trimming removed 6 bases at V and 2 bases at J, with 17 bases between. CDR3 length equals 16 residues. The CDR3 DNA follows: TGTGCCAGCAGGAGGGCAGGGGTCCTCCCTGGAAACACCATATATTTT. Protein product: CASRRAGVLPGNTIYF.

The sample holds many counts of this clonotype. This chain joins TRBV12-5 and TRBJ1-1; D not certain. This CDR3 region has 13 residues. Per the germline V gene, CDR1 is LGHNT and CDR2 is FRNRAP. V gave up 1 base and J gave up 11 bases, with 14 bases separating them. The CDR3 nucleotides are TGTGCTAGTGGTTTGGAACCCGGGTTAGGGGCTTTCTTT. It yields the protein CASGLEPGLGAFF.

The rearrangement joins TRBV7-9 to TRBJ1-4; 9 bases align to TRBD1. Per the germline V gene, CDR1 is SEHNR and CDR2 is FQNEAQ (reference sequence). The ends lost 8 bases at V and 7 bases at J; junction bases unmatched: 5. This CDR3 is built from 13 residues. The CDR3: CASGTGRVEKLFF. CDR3 bases: TGTGCCAGCGGGACAGGGAGAGTTGAAAAACTGTTTTTT.

The chain has TRBV19 and TRBJ2-5; a weak D match, TRBD1 (5 bases). CDR3 length: 13 amino acids. V was shortened by 6 bases and J by 3 bases, with 11 bases between the two germline ends. Germline V CDR1 and CDR2: LNHDA, SQIVND (reference sequence). The DNA of the CDR3 is TGTGCCAGTAGGACAGAAGGGGAAGAGACCCAGTACTTC. Translating it yields CASRTEGEETQYF.